Below, 25 T cell receptor beta chains from the same sample are listed, as sequenced in a study of blood T cell repertoires in COVID-19. Method: immunoSEQ multiplex PCR; TCRdb's copy keeps in-frame clones and lacks some. The data contain approximately 270,000 clones, about 87% of them singletons. The sequenced sample was peripheral blood. The origin of the receptors is a woman aged 25 to 39 with COVID-19, enrolled during active disease.

This chain connects TRBV5-1 to TRBJ2-7, with 10 positions matching TRBD1. The junction had 7 bases not matched to a gene; V was cut back by 4 bases and J by 0 bases. The CDR3 covers 16 residues. In germline, CDR1 is SGHRS, CDR2 YFSETQ. The CDR3 is CASSRRDRGSSYEQYF. The CDR3 DNA reads as TGCGCCAGCAGCCGCCGGGACAGGGGAAGCTCCTACGAGCAGTACTTC.

As DNA, the CDR3 is TGTGCCACCAGTGACGTCCGGACTAGCAGCACAGATACGCAGTATTTT. Translation: CATSDVRTSSTDTQYF. The rearrangement links TRBV24-1 to TRBJ2-3; 8 bases line up with TRBD2. This CDR3 contains 16 residues. V shed 4 bases and J 0 bases; nucleotides not matched to a gene: 5. CDR1 and CDR2 from the germline V gene are KGHDR and SFDVKD.

This rearrangement joins TRBV27 to TRBJ2-7, with D possibly being TRBD1 (6 bases). Trimming shortened V by 2 bases and J by 1 base, and 9 bases separated the two germline ends. There are 14 residues in the CDR3. Germline loops: CDR1 MNHEY, CDR2 SMNVEV (reference sequence). The CDR3 sequence is CASSLVQGSYEQYF. The CDR3 nucleotides read TGTGCCAGCAGTTTAGTACAGGGATCCTACGAGCAGTACTTC.

This clone was recorded once. The chain links TRBV18 to TRBJ2-7; 10 positions agree with TRBD1. The CDR3 sequence is 15 residues long. CDR1 is KGHSH and CDR2 is LQKENI in the germline V gene. V lost 3 bases, J lost 5 bases, and 7 bases stayed unmatched. CDR3 region: CASSPTRDRGHEQYV. For the CDR3, the DNA is TGTGCCAGCTCACCCACCCGGGACAGGGGCCACGAGCAGTACGTC.

This chain connects TRBV5-1 to TRBJ2-5, with D possibly TRBD1 on 5 matching bases. The CDR3 spans 13 residues. The V gene's germline CDR1 is SGHRS and CDR2 YFSETQ. V was pared by 2 bases and J by 0 bases, with 5 bases between. DNA for the CDR3: TGCGCCAGCAGCTTAGGGGACCAAGAGACCCAGTACTTC. This encodes CASSLGDQETQYF.

The chain couples TRBV5-1 to TRBJ2-6, with a weak D call TRBD2 (5 bases). Germline V gene sequence: CDR1 SGHRS, CDR2 YFSETQ. Trimming pared 0 bases from V and 0 bases from J, leaving 7 bases between. The CDR3 has 16 residues. CDR3 region: CASSLDGSSGANVLTF. In DNA form, the CDR3 reads TGCGCCAGCAGCTTGGATGGGAGCTCTGGGGCCAACGTCCTGACTTTC. The full variable domain, its missing parts supplied by reference TRBV5-1 and TRBJ2-6, is KAGVTQTPRYLIKTRGQQVTLSCSPISGHRSVSWYQQTPGQGLQFLFEYFSETQRNKGNFPGRFSGRQFSNSRSEMNVSTLELGDSALYLCASSLDGSSGANVLTFGAGSRLTVL.

The chain joins TRBV18 to TRBJ1-5; 7 bases are a match to TRBD1. In germline, CDR1 is KGHSH, CDR2 LQKENI. This CDR3 spans 15 amino acids. V was clipped by 3 bases and J by 5 bases; unmatched bases: 7. This CDR3 is CASSPGQIGDQPQHF. The CDR3 DNA reads as TGTGCCAGCTCACCGGGACAGATAGGCGATCAGCCCCAGCATTTT.

The genes are TRBV4-3 and TRBJ1-2, with TRBD1 matching 11 bases. With 5 bases clipped from V and 7 bases from J, the junction kept 27 bases outside the gene matches. The CDR3 covers 21 residues. Germline lookup yields CDR1 LGHNA and CDR2 YSLEER. The CDR3: CASSRAVFVPGTGGQGPGYTF. In DNA form, the CDR3 reads TGCGCCAGCAGCAGAGCGGTTTTCGTCCCCGGGACAGGGGGACAGGGGCCTGGCTACACCTTC.

The J gene is TRBJ1-1, the V gene TRBV6-5; possibly TRBD1 for D (6 bases). The V and J ends lost 2 bases and 6 bases respectively, with 19 bases between them. The length of the CDR3 is 16 residues. In germline, CDR1 is MNHEY, CDR2 SVGAGI. CDR3 sequence reads: CASSYQGQPLIAEAFF. The CDR3 bases are TGTGCCAGCAGTTACCAAGGACAGCCTTTGATCGCTGAAGCTTTCTTT.

The chain recombines TRBV5-1 with TRBJ2-6; unclear D gene. Trimming shortened V by 4 bases and J by 0 bases, and 11 bases separated the two germline ends. This CDR3 spans 16 amino acids. CDR1 and CDR2 (germline): SGHRS, YFSETQ. DNA for the CDR3: TGCGCCAGCAGCGTCTCGAGGAGCTCTGGGGCCAACGTCCTGACTTTC. This encodes CASSVSRSSGANVLTF. Full variable domain (missing parts from reference TRBV5-1 and TRBJ2-6): KAGVTQTPRYLIKTRGQQVTLSCSPISGHRSVSWYQQTPGQGLQFLFEYFSETQRNKGNFPGRFSGRQFSNSRSEMNVSTLELGDSALYLCASSVSRSSGANVLTFGAGSRLTVL.

This rearrangement joins TRBV5-1 to TRBJ1-3; 8 positions agree with TRBD1. The germline CDR1 and CDR2 sequences are SGHRS and YFSETQ. Trimming cost V 7 bases and J 0 bases; bases outside gene matches: 3. The CDR3 is 14 amino acids. The CDR3 loop reads CASGQGVSGNTIYF. The CDR3 coding sequence is TGCGCCAGCGGACAGGGCGTCTCTGGAAACACCATATATTTT.

This chain connects TRBV19 to TRBJ1-2; perhaps TRBD1 as D (6 bases). Germline V gene data show CDR1 as LNHDA and CDR2 as SQIVND (reference sequence). Trimming pared 7 bases from V and 3 bases from J, leaving 9 bases between. This CDR3 has 12 residues. CDR3 amino acids: CASKKGDYGYTF. The DNA for the CDR3 is TGTGCCAGTAAGAAGGGGGACTATGGCTACACCTTC.

This chain links TRBV4-2 with TRBJ2-2, with TRBD2 identical over 12 bases. The CDR3 runs 17 residues. CDR1 is LGHNA, CDR2 YNFKEQ, per germline. V shed 0 bases and J 5 bases; nucleotides not matched to a gene: 4. CDR3 in DNA: TGTGCCAGCAGCCAAGAGGTACTAGCGGGGGGAACCGGGGAGCTGTTTTTT. It codes for CASSQEVLAGGTGELFF.

The V and J genes are TRBV6-5 and TRBJ2-7, with 8 bases matching TRBD1. The V gene end was trimmed by 0 bases and the J gene end by 1 base; junction bases not matched to a gene: 2. In germline, CDR1 is MNHEY, CDR2 SVGAGI. This CDR3 is 15 amino acids long. The CDR3 DNA is TGTGCCAGCAGTTACTCCGGGACAGGTTCCTACGAGCAGTACTTC. Protein: CASSYSGTGSYEQYF.

The V and J genes are TRBV6-6 and TRBJ1-6; D perhaps matches TRBD1 (5 bases). V lost 1 base and J lost 5, with 6 bases in between. The CDR3 extends over 14 amino acids. Looked up from germline, CDR1 is MNHNY and CDR2 is SVGAGI (reference sequence). As DNA, the CDR3 is TGTGCCAGCAGTTACTTGGACAATAATTCACCCCTCCACTTT. This encodes CASSYLDNNSPLHF.

This clone was seen just once. The V gene is TRBV5-8, the J gene TRBJ2-7, with D hard to call. Per germline, CDR1 SGHTS and CDR2 YDEGEE. This CDR3 spans 13 amino acids. The germline V and J ends were trimmed by 1 base and 7 bases, with 12 bases remaining between them. The DNA of the CDR3 is TGTGCCAGCAGCTTGAGAACAGCCTTGGAGCAGTACGTC. Its protein product is CASSLRTALEQYV.

The chain couples TRBV13 to TRBJ2-1; 7 positions match TRBD2. There are 15 residues in the CDR3. CDR1 is PRHDT and CDR2 is FYEKMQ in the germline V gene (reference sequence). Germline trimming cut 3 bases from V and 4 bases from J; bases unmatched to any gene: 6. The CDR3 coding sequence is TGTGCCAGCAGCTTTGGTGGGACTATTTACAATGAGCAGTTCTTC. The encoded protein is CASSFGGTIYNEQFF.

This clone was seen a few times. The CDR3 nucleotides read TGTGCCAGTAGTATAAGTTGGAGGGACAATGAGCAGTTCTTC. Its protein is CASSISWRDNEQFF. The rearrangement links TRBV19 to TRBJ2-1, with D perhaps TRBD2 (6 bases). Looked up from germline, CDR1 is LNHDA and CDR2 is SQIVND (reference sequence). Trimming took 2 bases from V and 5 from J, leaving 10 bases between them. This CDR3 region has 14 residues.

V and J are TRBV10-3 and TRBJ2-7, with 8 bases identical to TRBD1. The CDR3 consists of 14 residues. Germline V gene sequence: CDR1 ENHRY, CDR2 SYGVKD. With V trimmed by 3 bases and J by 5 bases, 6 bases remained unmatched. CDR3 nucleotide sequence: TGTGCCATCAGTGATAGGCAGGGGGCCAACGAGCAGTACGTC. Translated: CAISDRQGANEQYV.

The chain joins TRBV13 to TRBJ2-3, with D unresolved. Per the germline V gene, CDR1 is PRHDT and CDR2 is FYEKMQ (reference sequence). V was shortened by 1 base and J by 6 bases, with 14 bases between the two germline ends. CDR3 size: 15 residues. CDR3 in DNA: TGTGCCAGCAGCTTAGTTGGCAGGATGCAGGATACGCAGTATTTT. Translating gives CASSLVGRMQDTQYF.

The V gene is TRBV11-3, the J gene TRBJ2-1; 7 bases map to TRBD2. This CDR3 region has 15 residues. CDR1 is SGHNT, CDR2 YENEEA, per germline. Trimming cost V 1 base and J 8 bases; bases outside gene matches: 8. This chain's CDR3 is CASSLGVAGSDEQFF. The CDR3 DNA reads TGTGCCAGCAGCTTAGGCGTAGCGGGTTCGGATGAGCAGTTCTTC.

The V and J genes are TRBV3-1 (or the pseudogene TRBV3-2) and TRBJ1-4; D remains unclear. Germline V gene lookup returns CDR1 LGHDT and CDR2 YNNKEL (reference sequence). V lost 1 base and J lost 5, with 8 bases in between. The CDR3 contains 14 residues. CDR3 protein: CASSQAGKNEKLFF. The CDR3 nucleotides read TGTGCCAGCAGCCAAGCGGGTAAGAATGAAAAACTGTTTTTT.

This clone was seen just once. V is TRBV13 and J is TRBJ2-7; tentative D call: TRBD2 (5 bases). V shed 0 bases and J shed 7 bases, with 10 bases lying between them. The CDR3 runs to 13 residues. Germline-derived CDR1 and CDR2 are PRHDT and FYEKMQ (reference sequence). The CDR3 DNA follows: TGTGCCAGCAGCTTAGGAGAGGGCCAGGAGCAGTACTTC. Its translation is CASSLGEGQEQYF.

This chain connects TRBV6-2 or TRBV6-3 to TRBJ1-1; a weak D match, TRBD1 (5 bases). Germline lookup yields CDR1 MNHEY and CDR2 SVGEGT. Trimming removed 5 bases at V and 4 bases at J, with 14 bases between. This CDR3 is 14 amino acids long. The CDR3 protein is CASSLDRDRTEAFF. CDR3 nucleotide sequence: TGTGCCAGCAGTCTCGACAGAGATCGCACTGAAGCTTTCTTT.

The chain links TRBV7-2 to TRBJ2-3; 9 nucleotides match TRBD1. The germline gives CDR1 SGHTA, CDR2 FQGNSA. The CDR3 contains 14 residues. The J segment lost 5 bases and the V segment lost 5 bases, leaving 5 bases of the junction unmatched. CDR3 bases: TGTGCCAGCAGCCGCGGACAGGGGATAGATACGCAGTATTTT. It encodes CASSRGQGIDTQYF.